This passage covers 9 T cell receptor beta chains from one sample sequenced in a study of shared clonotypes between healthy human individuals. Sequencing was performed with immunoSEQ multiplex PCR; in TCRdb, only in-frame clones are kept and a portion is missing. This sample carries over 1.4 million clones, more than 95% of them seen once, and the ten largest clones take approximately 1.2%. Material for sequencing was naive CD4+ T cells sorted from blood. Subset denoted: CD45RA+ positively selected. The receptors shown here come from a young man in good health.

The chain combines TRBV9 with TRBJ2-5; 7 nucleotides agree with TRBD2. This CDR3 comprises 13 residues. Germline V gene lookup returns CDR1 SGDLS and CDR2 YYNGEE. With 6 bases clipped from V and 3 bases from J, the junction kept 5 bases outside the gene matches. The CDR3 region has the DNA TGTGCCAGCACCCGCGGGAGTGAAGAGACCCAGTACTTC. Protein sequence: CASTRGSEETQYF. Together with reference TRBV9 and TRBJ2-5, the CDR3 gives the full variable domain: DSGVTQTPKHLITATGQRVTLRCSPRSGDLSVYWYQQSLDQGLQFLIQYYNGEERAKGNILERFSAQQFPDLHSELNLSSLELGDSALYFCASTRGSEETQYFGPGTRLLVL.

The rearrangement links TRBV18 to TRBJ1-1; D unresolved. V shed 0 bases and J shed 10 bases, with 15 bases lying between them. CDR3 length: 14 residues. CDR1 KGHSH and CDR2 LQKENI come from the germline V gene. The CDR3 is CASSPPYGVRGAFF. The DNA of the CDR3 is TGTGCCAGCTCACCACCTTATGGGGTCCGGGGAGCTTTCTTT.

The V call is TRBV9, the J call TRBJ2-5; 12 bases align to TRBD2. The CDR3 loop spans 16 amino acids. The germline V gene encodes CDR1 SGDLS and CDR2 YYNGEE. V lost 2 bases, J lost 5 bases, and 7 bases stayed unmatched. CDR3 region: CASSVSSGRVGETQYF. CDR3 in DNA: TGTGCCAGCAGCGTGTCTAGCGGGAGGGTTGGGGAGACCCAGTACTTC.

The chain joins TRBV19 to TRBJ1-5; D is uncertain. This CDR3 comprises 15 residues. Germline V gives CDR1 LNHDA, CDR2 SQIVND (reference sequence). The V and J ends lost 8 bases and 6 bases respectively, with 20 bases between them. This CDR3 reads CASRETLTSIQPQHF. The CDR3 DNA sequence: TGTGCCAGTCGAGAGACTCTAACTAGTATTCAGCCCCAGCATTTT.

J is TRBJ2-5 and V is TRBV7-9; the match to TRBD2 covers 10 bases. Germline V gives CDR1 SEHNR, CDR2 FQNEAQ (reference sequence). V shed 4 bases and J 4 bases; nucleotides not matched to a gene: 9. The CDR3 consists of 16 residues. This chain's CDR3 is CASSYISGRVLETQYF. The CDR3 coding sequence is TGTGCCAGCAGCTATATCAGCGGGAGGGTCCTAGAGACCCAGTACTTC.

This CDR3 reads CASGETGGTDTQYF. The DNA of the CDR3 is TGCGCCAGCGGTGAGACAGGGGGTACAGATACGCAGTATTTT. The chain couples TRBV5-1 to TRBJ2-3, with 9 bases lining up with TRBD1. V gave up 7 bases and J gave up 3 bases; unmatched junction bases: 6. The CDR3 has 14 amino acids. Per the germline V gene, CDR1 is SGHRS and CDR2 is YFSETQ.

This rearrangement joins TRBV19 to TRBJ2-3; D is unclear. CDR1 is LNHDA, CDR2 SQIVND, per germline (reference sequence). This CDR3 spans 13 amino acids. Trimming pared 6 bases from V and 0 bases from J, leaving 7 bases between. The CDR3 reads CASRVTSTDTQYF. The CDR3 nucleotides read TGTGCCAGTAGGGTGACTAGCACAGATACGCAGTATTTT.

This sequence joins TRBV5-6 and TRBJ2-3; 7 bases are shared with TRBD2. This CDR3 has 16 amino acids. In germline, CDR1 is SGHDT, CDR2 YYEEEE. V was pared by 1 base and J by 0 bases, with 5 bases of the junction left unmatched. The CDR3 sequence is CASSLNSGLSTDTQYF. Here the CDR3 DNA reads TGTGCCAGCAGCTTGAATAGCGGGCTTAGCACAGATACGCAGTATTTT.

The chain is built from TRBV15 and TRBJ2-3; D not certain. Trimming shortened V by 2 bases and J by 0 bases, and 3 bases separated the two germline ends. This CDR3 is built from 13 residues. Germline V gene data show CDR1 as LNHNV and CDR2 as YYDKDF (reference sequence). CDR3 sequence: CATSRPSTDTQYF. In DNA form, the CDR3 reads TGTGCCACCAGCAGACCTAGCACAGATACGCAGTATTTT. Complete variable domain (other parts from reference TRBV15 and TRBJ2-3): DAMVIQNPRYQVTQFGKPVTLSCSQTLNHNVMYWYQQKSSQAPKLLFHYYDKDFNNEADTPDNFQSRRPNTSFCFLDIRSPGLGDTAMYLCATSRPSTDTQYFGPGTRLTVL.